A single sample gave rise to the 15 T cell receptor beta chains below, sequenced in a study of blood T cells in healthy people across ages. Through a sample-barcoded 5' primer and a J-beta primer mix, a second PCR was run for roughly 7 to 11 cycles. TCRdb re-derived calls from the 5' RACE reads in MiXCR, one entry per CDR3 protein. The repertoire holds around 990,000 distinct CDR3 sequences, with more than 30% as singletons. The sample was blood. Receptors were obtained from a man aged 18 to 35 in good health.

This clonotype was counted only a few times. This sequence joins TRBV9 and TRBJ2-1; D unclear. The CDR3 runs 16 residues. CDR1 SGDLS and CDR2 YYNGEE come from the germline V gene. V gave up 3 bases and J gave up 5 bases, with 18 bases separating them. The CDR3 coding sequence is TGTGCCAGCAGCGAGATGAGACCGGACGGAAACAATGAGCAGTTCTTC. It specifies CASSEMRPDGNNEQFF.

This chain connects TRBV20-1 to TRBJ2-1; 10 bases map to TRBD2. Germline lookup yields CDR1 DFQATT and CDR2 SNEGSKA (reference sequence). V gave up 6 bases and J gave up 6 bases; unmatched junction bases: 11. The CDR3 length is 15 residues. This CDR3 reads CSAMDSGGIGNEQFF. The CDR3 nucleotides are TGCAGTGCCATGGATAGCGGGGGGATAGGCAATGAGCAGTTCTTC.

CDR3 nucleotide sequence: TGTGCCAGCAGCCCTCCTCCGGAACAGCCCTACAATGAGCAGTTCTTC. It codes for CASSPPPEQPYNEQFF. The genes are TRBV7-2 and TRBJ2-1; D not certain. Germline loops: CDR1 SGHTA, CDR2 FQGNSA. The CDR3 length is 16 residues. Trimming stripped 5 bases from V and 2 bases from J, with 16 bases between.

The table lists this clonotype with a few counts. The chain combines TRBV9 with TRBJ2-3, with 13 bases lining up with TRBD2. Germline-derived CDR1 and CDR2 are SGDLS and YYNGEE. The V segment lost 2 bases and the J segment 2 bases; nucleotides outside the gene matches: 2. The length of the CDR3 is 16 residues. CDR3 residues: CASSVGLAGVTDTQYF. The CDR3 coding sequence is TGTGCCAGCAGCGTCGGACTAGCGGGGGTCACAGATACGCAGTATTTT.

CDR3 sequence reads: CASRKRDTEAFF. For the CDR3, the DNA is TGTGCCAGCCGAAAGAGAGACACTGAAGCTTTCTTT. V and J are TRBV27 and TRBJ1-1; D is ambiguous. Looked up from germline, CDR1 is MNHEY and CDR2 is SMNVEV (reference sequence). The CDR3 length is 12 residues. The ends were cut back, 8 bases at V and 3 bases at J, with 10 bases in the middle.

The chain uses TRBV12-3 or TRBV12-4 and TRBJ2-4, with D perhaps matching TRBD2 (6 bases). The DNA end favors TRBJ2-7, so the J call may be wrong. The CDR3 totals 13 residues. In nucleotides, the CDR3 is TGTGCCAGCAACCTTGGTGGGGGGTACGAGCAGTACTTC. Translating it yields CASNLGGGYEQYF.

This chain connects TRBV12-3 or TRBV12-4 to TRBJ1-1; 7 nucleotides agree with TRBD1. The junction had 9 bases not matched to a gene; V was cut back by 6 bases and J by 5 bases. The CDR3 runs 14 residues. The CDR3 coding sequence is TGTGCCAGCAGCCCAAACCAGGGGGGAACTGAAGCTTTCTTT. Its translation: CASSPNQGGTEAFF.

This clonotype was detected only a few times. The chain joins TRBV27 to TRBJ2-3; D may be TRBD1 (5 bases). The CDR3 length is 15 residues. Trimming pared 2 bases from V and 0 bases from J, leaving 9 bases between. Looked up from germline, CDR1 is MNHEY and CDR2 is SMNVEV (reference sequence). CDR3 amino acids: CASSLGARSTDTQYF. The CDR3 coding sequence is TGTGCCAGCAGTTTAGGGGCCCGTAGCACAGATACGCAGTATTTT.

The chain combines TRBV4-1 with TRBJ2-5; tentatively, D is TRBD2 (5 bases). V dropped 1 base and J dropped 4 bases, with 7 bases sitting between them. Germline V gene sequence: CDR1 MGHRA, CDR2 YSYEKL. There are 13 residues in the CDR3. This CDR3 reads CASSQVGVETQYF. CDR3 DNA: TGCGCCAGCAGCCAAGTCGGGGTAGAGACCCAGTACTTC.

This clonotype was recorded a few times. The chain combines TRBV6-6 with TRBJ1-2; 9 bases fit TRBD1. Unmatched junction bases numbered 7, after V lost 4 bases and J lost 7 bases. The CDR3 sequence is 14 residues long. The V gene's germline CDR1 is MNHNY and CDR2 SVGAGI (reference sequence). CDR3 in amino acids: CASSSTTGGGGYTF. CDR3 in DNA: TGTGCCAGCAGTTCTACGACAGGGGGAGGTGGCTACACCTTC.

This clonotype has more than one count but fewer than ten. The chain is built from TRBV27 and TRBJ2-3, with TRBD1 matching 11 bases. The germline gives CDR1 MNHEY, CDR2 SMNVEV (reference sequence). J gave up 4 bases and V 4 bases, and 10 bases lay outside the gene matches. This CDR3 is built from 17 residues. The CDR3 sequence is CASSYRDRGIVADTQYF. The CDR3 bases are TGTGCCAGCAGTTACCGGGACAGGGGGATAGTAGCAGATACGCAGTATTTT.

This clonotype has only a few counts. The chain combines TRBV3-1 with TRBJ1-2, with D hard to call. Germline V gene lookup returns CDR1 LGHDT and CDR2 YNNKEL (reference sequence). Trimming cost V 4 bases and J 8 bases, with 17 bases left between them. CDR3 length: 14 residues. CDR3 amino acids: CASSPDVGVGGYTF. The DNA for the CDR3 is TGTGCCAGCAGCCCTGACGTAGGAGTAGGAGGCTACACCTTC.

This clonotype was observed at least ten times. The chain recombines TRBV4-1 with TRBJ2-7; D gene uncertain. Germline assignment: CDR1 MGHRA and CDR2 YSYEKL. V was cut by 0 bases and J by 0 bases, with 6 bases left in between. The CDR3 loop spans 14 amino acids. CDR3 in DNA: TGCGCCAGCAGCCAAGATCCGAGCTCCTACGAGCAGTACTTC. Protein product: CASSQDPSSYEQYF.

The V and J genes are TRBV4-2 and TRBJ2-5; either TRBD1 or TRBD2 may supply D (6 bases each). Trimming removed 1 base from V and 0 bases from J, with 15 bases in between. The CDR3 is made up of 17 amino acids. The germline CDR1 and CDR2 sequences are LGHNA and YNFKEQ. The CDR3 loop reads CASSQVAGGQHQETQYF. As DNA, the CDR3 is TGTGCCAGCAGCCAAGTCGCCGGGGGACAACACCAAGAGACCCAGTACTTC.

This clonotype was picked up many times. This chain connects TRBV20-1 to TRBJ1-2; unclear D gene. Per the germline V gene, CDR1 is DFQATT and CDR2 is SNEGSKA (reference sequence). The V end was cut by 0 bases, the J end by 8 bases, with 10 bases between. This CDR3 is built from 12 residues. The CDR3 DNA reads TGCAGTGCTAGAGATACAAAGGAGGGCTACACCTTC. This encodes CSARDTKEGYTF.